The present entry profiles one TCR beta chain with its context. This sample stems from a study of molecular identifiers for immune sequencing clone quantification. It was with previously described methods and listed TCR primers that bulk TCR libraries were made. TCRdb recomputed calls from the PCR reads with MiXCR, one row per CDR3 protein. The sample carries about half a million distinct CDR3 sequences, about 25% recorded once. In germline, CDR1 is SGHVS, CDR2 FNYEAQ. V lost 4 bases and J lost 5; bases outside the gene matches: 7. CDR3 length: 15 amino acids. Sequenced: naive CD8+ T cells from blood, with Jurkat cell RNA spiked in. The subset was: FACS-sorted CD8+CD4-CCR7+CD45RA+ naive T cells. The J gene is TRBJ2-3, the V gene TRBV7-6; 9 nucleotides align to TRBD1. The TCR sequence derives from a human donor in good health. Some libraries in this study had Jurkat cell RNA spiked in. CDR3 region: CASSSGQGLGDTQYF. Here the CDR3 DNA reads TGTGCCAGCAGCTCCGGACAGGGGTTGGGAGATACGCAGTATTTT.